The source of this TCR beta chain is a study of cytomegalovirus exposure and HLA in healthy donors. Notes on the study in general: Later analysis demonstrated an association between a missense DCLRE1C variant and TCR beta V- and J-gene trimming. Per published reports, the classifier diagnosed cytomegalovirus status with high specificity and sensitivity. TRBV6-2, TRBV6-3 and some other V segments were excluded as indistinguishable.

As concerns this clone: As yet, its antigen is unknown.

The CDR3 length is 16 residues. Germline V gene data show CDR1 as MDHEN and CDR2 as SYDVKM. J gave up 5 bases and V 5 bases, and 12 bases lay outside the gene matches. Amplification used 60 Vbeta primers and 13 Jbeta primers. Method: immunoSEQ multiplex PCR; TCRdb's copy keeps in-frame clones and lacks some. The sample contains some 100,000 clones, 75% of which appear only once. Sequencing used PBMCs. This clonotype was sampled from a man aged 50 to 60 in good health and CMV-seronegative. The V gene is TRBV28, the J gene TRBJ1-2; TRBD1 matches 9 bases. CDR3 coding DNA: TGTGCCAGCAGTCTGGGACAGGGTCGGGGGGGTTATGGCTACACCTTC. Translated, it gives CASSLGQGRGGYGYTF.